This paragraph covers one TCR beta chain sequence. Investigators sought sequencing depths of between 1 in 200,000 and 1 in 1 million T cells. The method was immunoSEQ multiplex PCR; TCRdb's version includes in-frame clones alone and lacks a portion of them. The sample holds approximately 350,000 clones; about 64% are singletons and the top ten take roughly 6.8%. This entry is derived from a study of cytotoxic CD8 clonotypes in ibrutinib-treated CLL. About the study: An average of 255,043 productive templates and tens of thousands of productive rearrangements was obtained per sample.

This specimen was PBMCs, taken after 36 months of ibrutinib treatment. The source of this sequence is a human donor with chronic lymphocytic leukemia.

The chain's CDR3 is CASTVPRQGSGRETQYF. The CDR3 bases are TGTGCCAGCACCGTTCCGCGACAGGGCTCGGGGAGAGAGACCCAGTACTTC. The chain is built from TRBV7-8 and TRBJ2-5; 7 positions match TRBD1. V dropped 7 bases and J dropped 4; count of bases not matched to a gene: 18. CDR3 size: 17 residues. The germline V gene encodes CDR1 SGHVS and CDR2 FQNEAQ.